This T cell receptor beta chain was observed in a study of control samples from healthy donors and cancer patients. The CDR3 loop spans 15 amino acids. V shed 6 bases and J shed 0 bases, with 13 bases lying between them. The germline CDR1 and CDR2 sequences are SGHDT and YYEEEE. Repertoires were generated with immunoSEQ multiplex PCR, while TCRdb's copy carries only in-frame clones and drops some. The data hold about 180,000 clones, with 90% observed a single time. The rearrangement joins TRBV5-6 to TRBJ1-5; D remains ambiguous. This clonotype originated in a woman aged 45-65 years in good health. The sample consisted of blood. Here the CDR3 DNA reads TGTGCCAGCACTGTGGGTCCACATAGCAATCAGCCCCAGCATTTT. Its translation is CASTVGPHSNQPQHF.